These 10 T cell receptor beta chains originate from one sample sequenced in a study of blood T cell repertoires in COVID-19. TCRdb keeps only in-frame clones here, not all; method: immunoSEQ multiplex PCR. The table lists 90,000 to 100,000 clones, about 80% of them singletons, with less than 11% in the top ten. Source material: peripheral blood. All receptors derive from a man aged 65 to 85 with acute or convalescent COVID-19.

This clone was counted a few times. The chain employs TRBV5-1 and TRBJ1-4, with TRBD1 as a possible D gene (5 bases). The CDR3 runs 14 residues. Germline values: CDR1 SGHRS, CDR2 YFSETQ. V was trimmed by 2 bases and J by 4 bases, leaving 9 bases between them. The CDR3 reads CASSFRALNEKLFF. The CDR3 region has the DNA TGCGCCAGCAGCTTCAGGGCTCTTAATGAAAAACTGTTTTTT.

This chain joins TRBV9 and TRBJ1-6; 9 bases align to TRBD1. From germline, CDR1 is SGDLS and CDR2 YYNGEE. Trimming at V came to 3 bases and at J to 10 bases, leaving 2 bases not matched to a gene. CDR3 size: 13 residues. CDR3 sequence reads: CASSGTGESPLHF. The CDR3 DNA is TGTGCCAGCAGCGGGACAGGGGAATCACCCCTCCACTTT.

V and J are TRBV28 and TRBJ1-6; 7 nucleotides line up with TRBD1. This CDR3 has 16 residues. The germline CDR1 and CDR2 sequences are MDHEN and SYDVKM. Trimming removed 2 bases from V and 0 bases from J; junction bases left unmatched: 1. The DNA of the CDR3 is TGTGCCAGCAGTTTAGGACAGGACTCCTATAATTCACCCCTCCACTTT. Residues: CASSLGQDSYNSPLHF.

V usage is TRBV9 and J usage is TRBJ2-1, with D possibly being TRBD1 (5 bases). V lost 4 bases and J 9 bases, leaving 8 bases between the germline ends. The length of the CDR3 is 11 residues. Germline-derived CDR1 and CDR2 are SGDLS and YYNGEE. The CDR3 loop is CASSPGAEQFF. For the CDR3, the DNA is TGTGCCAGCAGCCCTGGGGCTGAGCAGTTCTTC.

The chain joins TRBV7-3 to TRBJ2-7, with 9 positions matching TRBD2. This CDR3 comprises 15 residues. The trim removed 2 bases at V and 6 bases at J, leaving 8 bases unmatched. The germline V gene encodes CDR1 SGHTA and CDR2 FQGTGA. This chain's CDR3 is CASSLVLAGYSEQYF. The CDR3 nucleotides read TGTGCCAGCAGCTTAGTTCTAGCGGGATACTCCGAGCAGTACTTC.

The chain uses TRBV5-5 and TRBJ1-3; D remains ambiguous. Trimming left V 5 bases short and J 1 base short, with 16 bases between. Germline CDR1 SGHKS, CDR2 YYEKEE (reference sequence). The CDR3 spans 16 residues. CDR3 loop: CASSDRPAGSGNTIYF. CDR3 DNA: TGTGCCAGCAGTGATCGGCCGGCGGGGTCTGGAAACACCATATATTTT.

The chain recombines TRBV29-1 with TRBJ2-1; 7 bases are shared with TRBD1. The CDR3 runs to 15 residues. Germline V lookup: CDR1 SQVTM, CDR2 ANQGSEA. Trimming at V came to 7 bases and at J to 5 bases, leaving 14 bases not matched to a gene. DNA of the CDR3: TGCAGCGGCAGGAAACCGGGACAGCCTAACAATGAGCAGTTCTTC. Its protein product is CSGRKPGQPNNEQFF.

The J gene is TRBJ2-1, the V gene TRBV10-3, with 8 nucleotides matching TRBD2. V shed 5 bases and J 4 bases; nucleotides not matched to a gene: 7. The CDR3 loop spans 15 amino acids. CDR1 ENHRY and CDR2 SYGVKD come from the germline V gene. CDR3 DNA sequence: TGTGCCATCAGTCCAAGCGGGGGTCTATACAATGAGCAGTTCTTC. Translating it yields CAISPSGGLYNEQFF.

The J gene is TRBJ2-5, the V gene TRBV7-6; maybe TRBD1 (5 bases). CDR1 is SGHVS and CDR2 is FNYEAQ in the germline V gene. The CDR3 has 17 amino acids. V was cut by 1 base and J by 5 bases, with 20 bases left in between. CDR3 amino acids: CASSLVVQGAAVETQYF. The CDR3 DNA is TGTGCCAGCAGCTTAGTCGTGCAGGGTGCCGCAGTTGAGACCCAGTACTTC. The whole variable domain, remainder taken from reference TRBV7-6 and TRBJ2-5, is GAGVSQSPRYKVTKRGQDVALRCDPISGHVSLYWYRQALGQGPEFLTYFNYEAQQDKSGLPNDRFSAERPEGSISTLTIQRTEQRDSAMYRCASSLVVQGAAVETQYFGPGTRLLVL.

Comments on this clone: Mismatch with germline at one junction end may stem from a read error. The V gene is TRBV15, the J gene TRBJ1-4; D remains unclear. Germline assignment: CDR1 LNHNV and CDR2 YYDKDF (reference sequence). The CDR3 runs to 16 residues. The CDR3: CATSGEGTGYVEKLFF. Written as DNA, the CDR3 is TGTGCCACCAGCGGAGAGGGCACGGGGTACGTTGAAAAACTGTTTTTT.